This TCR beta chain was recovered during a study of metastatic and nonmetastatic thyroid tumors. Overall study: Both malignant and benign thyroid patients supplied peripheral blood and tumor or nodule tissue samples, across which the repertoires of these patients were then compared. The study's findings and limits: According to reports, the diversity of TCR beta was significantly higher in malignant thyroid tumors than in benign nodules, and this held in both blood and tumor samples.

Thyroid surgery had not been preceded by any treatment in any patient. This clone was observed at least ten times. Its specificity is not known. Original data processing: Construction of a distant-metastasis classifier for papillary thyroid cancer relied on CDR3 differences across clinicopathological groups. With MiXCR, TCRdb reprocessed the PCR reads. The V and J calls shown here were made by TCRdb, not taken from the authors' results. The repertoire holds tens of thousands of clones, more than 15% seen once, with under 5% in the top ten. The sample consisted of blood. This clonotype was sampled from a female donor with papillary thyroid cancer or a benign thyroid nodule (not recorded which). Some clones in this sample may be carry-over from other donors' samples.

In nucleotides, the CDR3 is TGTGCCAGCAGTTTGCGCTTTGGAATAGGGGTTGAAGGGAACACTGAAGCTTTCTTT. Translating it yields CASSLRFGIGVEGNTEAFF. The genes are TRBV12-3 or TRBV12-4 and TRBJ1-1; TRBD1 might be the D (5 bases). This CDR3 spans 19 amino acids. The V gene lost 3 bases and the J gene lost 1 base, with 24 bases spanning the gap.